A single sample gave rise to the 16 T cell receptor beta chains below, sequenced in a study of cytomegalovirus exposure and HLA in healthy donors. Primers for the PCR totalled 60 Vbeta and 13 Jbeta. The table came from immunoSEQ multiplex PCR; TCRdb's copy has only in-frame clones and leaves some out. The sample lists a few hundred thousand clones; 80% to 90% were seen once. Material for sequencing was PBMCs. These receptors all stem from a woman aged 18-29 years in good health and CMV-seronegative.

This chain links TRBV9 with TRBJ2-1; 16 bases fit TRBD2. The CDR3 is made up of 21 amino acids. V trimming: 3 bases; J trimming: 2 bases; junction bases outside the gene matches: 14. CDR1 SGDLS and CDR2 YYNGEE come from the germline V gene. The CDR3 nucleotides read TGTGCCAGCAGCGGATCAATTCCGGGACTAGCGGGGGGGCCCCCCTACAATGAGCAGTTCTTC. Protein sequence: CASSGSIPGLAGGPPYNEQFF.

The chain is built from TRBV27 and TRBJ2-7, with 7 bases aligning to TRBD2. CDR1 and CDR2 (germline): MNHEY, SMNVEV (reference sequence). J lost 5 bases, V lost 3 bases, and 1 base had no gene match. This CDR3 has 12 residues. The CDR3: CASSLAGDEQYF. CDR3 in DNA: TGTGCCAGCAGTTTGGCGGGGGACGAGCAGTACTTC.

The V gene is TRBV5-8, the J gene TRBJ1-1; D gene uncertain. V gave up 4 bases and J gave up 0 bases, with 7 bases separating them. CDR1 is SGHTS and CDR2 is YDEGEE in the germline V gene. The length of the CDR3 is 13 residues. The CDR3, as DNA: TGTGCCAGCAGCCCGGTCCTGAACACTGAAGCTTTCTTT. Encoded protein: CASSPVLNTEAFF.

The chain links TRBV19 to TRBJ1-4; 9 bases line up with TRBD1. Trimming cost V 5 bases and J 8 bases; bases outside gene matches: 3. This CDR3 contains 13 residues. Germline assignment: CDR1 LNHDA and CDR2 SQIVND (reference sequence). The CDR3 DNA reads as TGTGCCAGTAGTCTCGACAGGGGGGAAAAACTGTTTTTT. Protein: CASSLDRGEKLFF.

This chain connects TRBV4-2 to TRBJ2-1; 7 bases align to TRBD1. With 9 bases clipped from V and 6 bases from J, the junction kept 11 bases outside the gene matches. Germline V gene sequence: CDR1 LGHNA, CDR2 YNFKEQ. The CDR3 sequence is 14 residues long. This CDR3 is CASSPGQSTNEQFF. DNA for the CDR3: TGTGCCAGTTCTCCGGGACAGTCAACCAATGAGCAGTTCTTC.

The CDR3 sequence is CAWSALRGEAFF. The CDR3 nucleotides are TGTGCCTGGAGCGCTCTTAGGGGGGAAGCTTTCTTT. The chain recombines TRBV30 with TRBJ1-1; possible D gene TRBD1, 6 bases. CDR3 length: 12 residues. CDR1 is GTSNPN, CDR2 SVGIG, per germline (reference sequence). The V and J ends lost 3 bases and 8 bases respectively, with 13 bases between them.

V and J are TRBV5-8 and TRBJ2-1; 7 nucleotides agree with TRBD1. V was clipped by 0 bases and J by 0 bases; unmatched bases: 0. Germline V gene data show CDR1 as SGHTS and CDR2 as YDEGEE. The CDR3 sequence is 15 residues long. CDR3 loop: CASSLGQGSYNEQFF. In nucleotides, the CDR3 is TGTGCCAGCAGCTTGGGACAGGGCTCCTACAATGAGCAGTTCTTC.

The rearrangement links TRBV29-1 to TRBJ2-7, with 9 positions matching TRBD1. Losses at the gene ends were 7 bases for V and 3 bases for J; bases not matched to a gene: 10. The CDR3 runs 14 residues. Germline CDR1 SQVTM, CDR2 ANQGSEA. The CDR3 reads CSASRDRAFYEQYF. The DNA for the CDR3 is TGCAGCGCGTCCCGGGACAGGGCGTTCTACGAGCAGTACTTC.

The J gene is TRBJ1-5, the V gene TRBV5-1; D is undetermined. Germline V gene lookup returns CDR1 SGHRS and CDR2 YFSETQ. Trimming took off 4 bases at V and 5 bases at J, with 10 bases between the two ends. The CDR3 covers 13 residues. The CDR3 DNA follows: TGCGCCAGCAGCCAGAACGTTGATCAGCCCCAGCATTTT. It is translated as CASSQNVDQPQHF. Filled out from reference TRBV5-1 and TRBJ1-5, the complete variable domain reads KAGVTQTPRYLIKTRGQQVTLSCSPISGHRSVSWYQQTPGQGLQFLFEYFSETQRNKGNFPGRFSGRQFSNSRSEMNVSTLELGDSALYLCASSQNVDQPQHFGDGTRLSIL.

The CDR3 DNA sequence: TGTGCCAGCAGCTTAGGCCTACTAAACACTGAAGCTTTCTTT. It codes for CASSLGLLNTEAFF. The V and J genes are TRBV7-8 and TRBJ1-1; D gene ambiguous. V lost 1 base to trimming and J lost 2 bases, with 8 bases between them. Germline V lookup: CDR1 SGHVS, CDR2 FQNEAQ. CDR3 length: 14 residues.

This clone has a single count. CDR3 nucleotide sequence: TGCGCCAGCAGCCAAGATGATTTTAGGGCAGGGAGGAGGACTGAAGCTTTCTTT. Translated, it gives CASSQDDFRAGRRTEAFF. This rearrangement joins TRBV4-1 to TRBJ1-1; D possibly corresponds to TRBD1 (5 bases). This CDR3 comprises 18 residues. Germline V gene sequence: CDR1 MGHRA, CDR2 YSYEKL. Trimming left V 0 bases short and J 5 bases short, with 22 bases between.

V and J are TRBV6-5 and TRBJ2-1, with a weak D call TRBD2 (6 bases). CDR1 is MNHEY and CDR2 is SVGAGI in the germline V gene. CDR3 length equals 14 residues. Trimming shortened V by 6 bases and J by 4 bases, and 13 bases separated the two germline ends. The CDR3 DNA reads TGTGCCAGCAGCGTTACGGGGGTTTACAATGAGCAGTTCTTC. It encodes CASSVTGVYNEQFF.

The chain uses TRBV11-2 and TRBJ2-7; D remains ambiguous. Germline V gene lookup returns CDR1 SGHAT and CDR2 FQNNGV. Trimming took 7 bases from V and 0 from J, leaving 10 bases between them. This CDR3 is 13 amino acids long. CDR3: CASTDRSSYEQYF. The CDR3 DNA reads TGTGCCAGCACCGATAGGAGCTCCTACGAGCAGTACTTC.

CDR3 bases: TGTGCCAGCAGCTGGGGGCCAGAGAACACCGGGGAGCTGTTTTTT. This gives the protein CASSWGPENTGELFF. This chain uses TRBV5-6 with TRBJ2-2, with D maybe TRBD1 (6 bases). This CDR3 has 15 amino acids. CDR1 and CDR2 (germline): SGHDT, YYEEEE. V lost 3 bases and J lost 1, with 10 bases in between.

The chain recombines TRBV7-3 with TRBJ2-3; a weak D match, TRBD2 (5 bases). The CDR3 sequence is 14 residues long. The V end was cut by 3 bases, the J end by 1 base, with 8 bases between. Germline assignment: CDR1 SGHTA and CDR2 FQGTGA. CDR3 amino acids: CASSFYGGTDTQYF. The DNA of the CDR3 is TGTGCCAGCAGCTTTTACGGGGGCACAGATACGCAGTATTTT. Together with reference TRBV7-3 and TRBJ2-3, the CDR3 gives the full variable domain: GAGVSQTPSNKVTEKGKYVELRCDPISGHTALYWYRQSLGQGPEFLIYFQGTGAADDSGLPNDRFFAVRPEGSVSTLKIQRTERGDSAVYLCASSFYGGTDTQYFGPGTRLTVL.

The J gene is TRBJ1-1, the V gene TRBV2, with TRBD1 as a possible D gene (6 bases). Trimming stripped 8 bases from V and 5 bases from J, with 18 bases between. Germline values: CDR1 SNHLY, CDR2 FYNNEI. This CDR3 contains 14 residues. DNA for the CDR3: TGTGCCAGCCACCCCGGGACAACTGGGACTGAAGCTTTCTTT. It translates to CASHPGTTGTEAFF. Together with reference TRBV2 and TRBJ1-1, the CDR3 gives the full variable domain: EPEVTQTPSHQVTQMGQEVILRCVPISNHLYFYWYRQILGQKVEFLVSFYNNEISEKSEIFDDQFSVERPDGSNFTLKIRSTKLEDSAMYFCASHPGTTGTEAFFGQGTRLTVV.